The next 32 T cell receptor beta chains were all read from a single sample in a study of cytomegalovirus exposure and HLA in healthy donors. Primers: 60 Vbeta forward and 13 Jbeta reverse. Sequencing was performed with immunoSEQ multiplex PCR; in TCRdb, only in-frame clones are kept and a portion is missing. Here the sample spans 200,000 or so clones, more than 65% being singletons. The sequencing input was PBMCs. All receptors derive from a woman under 40 in good health and CMV-seropositive.

The chain combines TRBV5-5 with TRBJ1-2, with D perhaps TRBD1 (6 bases). The CDR3 is 16 amino acids. The V and J ends lost 0 bases and 2 bases respectively, with 14 bases between them. Germline V gives CDR1 SGHKS, CDR2 YYEKEE (reference sequence). Here the CDR3 DNA reads TGTGCCAGCAGCTTGGCCGGGGGGGGCGCCAACTATGGCTACACCTTC. It specifies CASSLAGGGANYGYTF.

The DNA of the CDR3 is TGTGCCAGCAGCTTAATGGCTAGTAATAACAATGAGCAGTTCTTC. Translation gives CASSLMASNNNEQFF. J is TRBJ2-1 and V is TRBV11-2; D not resolved. The length of the CDR3 is 15 residues. V was cut by 2 bases and J by 5 bases, with 13 bases left in between. The germline V gene has CDR1 SGHAT and CDR2 FQNNGV. Filled out from reference TRBV11-2 and TRBJ2-1, the complete variable domain reads EAGVAQSPRYKIIEKRQSVAFWCNPISGHATLYWYQQILGQGPKLLIQFQNNGVVDDSQLPKDRFSAERLKGVDSTLKIQPAKLEDSAVYLCASSLMASNNNEQFFGPGTRLTVL.

The chain uses TRBV28 and TRBJ2-7; no clear D. The V end was cut by 5 bases, the J end by 2 bases, with 4 bases between. The CDR3 is 11 amino acids. In germline, CDR1 is MDHEN, CDR2 SYDVKM. CDR3 loop: CASSPAYEQYF. Written as DNA, the CDR3 is TGTGCCAGCAGTCCCGCCTACGAGCAGTACTTC.

V and J are TRBV11-2 and TRBJ2-1; 7 bases agree with TRBD1. This CDR3 is built from 14 residues. Germline-derived CDR1 and CDR2 are SGHAT and FQNNGV. The ends lost 0 bases at V and 8 bases at J; junction bases unmatched: 4. CDR3 in amino acids: CASSLDNRGDEQFF. The DNA of the CDR3 is TGTGCCAGCAGCTTAGATAACAGGGGAGATGAGCAGTTCTTC. The full variable domain, with the rest looked up from reference TRBV11-2 and TRBJ2-1, is EAGVAQSPRYKIIEKRQSVAFWCNPISGHATLYWYQQILGQGPKLLIQFQNNGVVDDSQLPKDRFSAERLKGVDSTLKIQPAKLEDSAVYLCASSLDNRGDEQFFGPGTRLTVL.

The chain employs TRBV5-8 and TRBJ1-3, with D possibly being TRBD1 (6 bases). Germline CDR1 is SGHTS and CDR2 is YDEGEE. V was pared by 1 base and J by 3 bases, with 11 bases between. The CDR3 loop spans 15 amino acids. CDR3 DNA: TGTGCCAGCAGCTTGTTAGGGACAAGTGGAAACACCATATATTTT. Protein sequence: CASSLLGTSGNTIYF.

The chain carries TRBV28 and TRBJ2-7, with no clear D. The CDR3 is 12 residues long. CDR1 is MDHEN and CDR2 is SYDVKM in the germline V gene. Trimming took off 8 bases at V and 3 bases at J, with 11 bases between the two ends. CDR3 region: CASQESYYEQYF. The CDR3 DNA is TGTGCCAGCCAAGAATCCTACTACGAGCAGTACTTC.

The rearrangement joins TRBV11-2 to TRBJ2-2; D might be TRBD1 (5 bases). Germline assignment: CDR1 SGHAT and CDR2 FQNNGV. The ends were cut back, 5 bases at V and 4 bases at J, with 11 bases in the middle. The CDR3 totals 14 residues. CDR3 residues: CASSTLGVTGELFF. The CDR3 nucleotides read TGTGCCAGCAGCACTTTAGGGGTCACCGGGGAGCTGTTTTTT.

The chain links TRBV7-2 to TRBJ2-7, with D maybe TRBD1 (6 bases). CDR3 size: 14 residues. Germline V gene lookup returns CDR1 SGHTA and CDR2 FQGNSA. V was clipped by 4 bases and J by 4 bases, with 14 bases between them. The CDR3 DNA sequence: TGTGCCAGCAGCTCTACCGGACAGTTTTACGAGCAGTACTTC. Translation: CASSSTGQFYEQYF.

The DNA of the CDR3 is TGTGCCAGCAGCAACCCCTTGACAGGGGAAGCTTTCTTT. This gives the protein CASSNPLTGEAFF. The V and J genes are TRBV7-2 and TRBJ1-1; 7 bases line up with TRBD1. CDR1 and CDR2 from the germline V gene are SGHTA and FQGNSA. The V segment lost 5 bases and the J segment 8 bases; nucleotides outside the gene matches: 8. The CDR3 length is 13 residues.

V gene TRBV6-1 combines with J gene TRBJ1-1; perhaps TRBD1 as D (5 bases). V lost 2 bases, J lost 0 bases, and 10 bases lay in between. This CDR3 is 15 amino acids long. Per the germline V gene, CDR1 is MNHNS and CDR2 is SASEGT. In nucleotides, the CDR3 is TGTGCCAGCAGTGAAATGGGGGGACTGAACACTGAAGCTTTCTTT. This gives the protein CASSEMGGLNTEAFF.

As DNA, the CDR3 is TGTGCCAGCAGTATGACAGGGAATCAGCCCCAGCATTTT. Amino acids: CASSMTGNQPQHF. The chain links TRBV27 to TRBJ1-5, with 7 positions matching TRBD1. CDR1 is MNHEY and CDR2 is SMNVEV in the germline V gene (reference sequence). This CDR3 contains 13 residues. Trimming removed 5 bases from V and 4 bases from J; junction bases left unmatched: 2.

The chain uses TRBV15 and TRBJ2-3; possible D gene TRBD2, 6 bases. V shed 0 bases and J shed 1 base, with 8 bases lying between them. The germline V gene has CDR1 LNHNV and CDR2 YYDKDF (reference sequence). This CDR3 comprises 15 residues. The DNA for the CDR3 is TGTGCCACCAGCAGAGAGCGGGACCGCACAGATACGCAGTATTTT. It codes for CATSRERDRTDTQYF. The full variable domain, completed using reference TRBV15 and TRBJ2-3, is DAMVIQNPRYQVTQFGKPVTLSCSQTLNHNVMYWYQQKSSQAPKLLFHYYDKDFNNEADTPDNFQSRRPNTSFCFLDIRSPGLGDTAMYLCATSRERDRTDTQYFGPGTRLTVL.

This chain links TRBV9 with TRBJ2-5; maybe TRBD1 (6 bases). Germline values: CDR1 SGDLS, CDR2 YYNGEE. Trimming took off 3 bases at V and 0 bases at J, with 9 bases between the two ends. The CDR3 is 14 amino acids. CDR3 sequence: CASSEDRNQETQYF. The CDR3, as DNA: TGTGCCAGCAGCGAGGACAGAAACCAAGAGACCCAGTACTTC. Variable domain in full (rest from reference TRBV9 and TRBJ2-5): DSGVTQTPKHLITATGQRVTLRCSPRSGDLSVYWYQQSLDQGLQFLIQYYNGEERAKGNILERFSAQQFPDLHSELNLSSLELGDSALYFCASSEDRNQETQYFGPGTRLLVL.

The chain joins TRBV5-4 to TRBJ2-1; 11 bases are shared with TRBD2. This CDR3 is 19 amino acids long. Germline loops: CDR1 SGHNT, CDR2 YYREEE (reference sequence). V lost 1 base, J lost 9 bases, and 18 bases stayed unmatched. Here the CDR3 reads CASSLRVLIAGGPWGEQFF. The CDR3 nucleotides read TGTGCCAGCAGCTTGCGGGTCCTGATAGCGGGAGGGCCGTGGGGTGAGCAGTTCTTC.

The rearrangement joins TRBV6-5 to TRBJ1-2; 7 bases line up with TRBD1. The CDR3 length is 13 residues. CDR1 is MNHEY, CDR2 SVGAGI, per germline. After removal of 7 bases from V and 4 bases from J, the junction contained 6 bases not matched to a gene. The CDR3 DNA reads as TGTGCCAGCACGGGTGACAGGGCCTATGGCTACACCTTC. This encodes CASTGDRAYGYTF.

The chain carries TRBV25-1 and TRBJ1-2; the match to TRBD1 covers 10 bases. Germline-derived CDR1 and CDR2 are MGHDK and SYGVNS. The CDR3 extends over 13 amino acids. The V segment lost 5 bases and the J segment 6 bases; nucleotides outside the gene matches: 3. CDR3 amino acids: CASSTGTGDGYTF. The CDR3 nucleotides are TGTGCCAGCAGTACCGGGACAGGGGATGGCTACACCTTC.

The chain combines TRBV7-8 with TRBJ2-7, with 7 bases that match TRBD1. CDR1 SGHVS and CDR2 FQNEAQ come from the germline V gene. Losses at the gene ends were 5 bases for V and 0 bases for J; bases not matched to a gene: 7. The CDR3 loop spans 15 amino acids. The CDR3 reads CASSTTGTSSYEQYF. The CDR3 DNA is TGTGCCAGCAGCACGACAGGGACGAGCTCCTACGAGCAGTACTTC.

The rearrangement uses TRBV7-8 and TRBJ2-7; perhaps TRBD2 as D (5 bases). CDR1 and CDR2 from the germline V gene are SGHVS and FQNEAQ. CDR3 length: 16 residues. V was pared by 5 bases and J by 7 bases, with 24 bases between. The DNA of the CDR3 is TGTGCCAGCAGCAGAGGACTGACCTCGGTCCTCTCGGAGCAGTACTTC. Amino acids: CASSRGLTSVLSEQYF. Full variable domain (remainder filled in from reference TRBV7-8 and TRBJ2-7): GAGVSQSPRYKVAKRGQDVALRCDPISGHVSLFWYQQALGQGPEFLTYFQNEAQLDKSGLPSDRFFAERPEGSVSTLKIQRTQQEDSAVYLCASSRGLTSVLSEQYFGPGTRLTVT.

The rearrangement uses TRBV2 and TRBJ1-3; weak D call: TRBD1 (5 bases). From germline, CDR1 is SNHLY and CDR2 FYNNEI. Trimming shortened V by 7 bases and J by 2 bases, and 9 bases separated the two germline ends. The CDR3 is 13 amino acids. This CDR3 is CASNVRAGNTIYF. Here the CDR3 DNA reads TGTGCCAGCAATGTCAGGGCTGGAAACACCATATATTTT.

CDR3 in amino acids: CASSGGTGAFNQPQHF. Here the CDR3 DNA reads TGTGCCAGCAGCGGGGGGACAGGTGCTTTCAATCAGCCCCAGCATTTT. This chain connects TRBV9 to TRBJ1-5, with 8 positions matching TRBD1. V lost 3 bases to trimming and J lost 3 bases; unmatched junction nucleotides: 8. Germline V gives CDR1 SGDLS, CDR2 YYNGEE. The CDR3 contains 16 residues.

The rearrangement links TRBV5-6 to TRBJ1-6; 9 bases are a match to TRBD1. This CDR3 region has 14 residues. Germline assignment: CDR1 SGHDT and CDR2 YYEEEE. Trimming removed 3 bases from V and 7 bases from J; junction bases left unmatched: 2. The CDR3 DNA follows: TGTGCCAGCAGCTCCGGGACAGGGAATTCACCCCTCCACTTT. Its translation: CASSSGTGNSPLHF.

This clone was recorded a few times. The V and J genes are TRBV19 and TRBJ1-1; possibly TRBD1 for D (5 bases). This CDR3 contains 15 residues. Germline CDR1 is LNHDA and CDR2 is SQIVND (reference sequence). Trimming took off 3 bases at V and 5 bases at J, with 16 bases between the two ends. CDR3 sequence reads: CASSIGRGLGTEAFF. Written as DNA, the CDR3 is TGTGCCAGTAGTATTGGACGGGGGTTGGGAACTGAAGCTTTCTTT.

The chain carries TRBV5-1 and TRBJ1-1; 8 positions agree with TRBD1. The germline V gene has CDR1 SGHRS and CDR2 YFSETQ. CDR3 length equals 14 residues. V shed 0 bases and J 7 bases; nucleotides not matched to a gene: 5. The CDR3 here is CASSLDGQGVEAFF. For the CDR3, the DNA is TGCGCCAGCAGCTTGGACGGACAGGGTGTTGAAGCTTTCTTT.

The chain is built from TRBV5-4 and TRBJ2-3, with D perhaps matching TRBD2 (7 bases). Trimming left V 4 bases short and J 6 bases short, with 21 bases between. The length of the CDR3 is 16 residues. CDR1 and CDR2 from the germline V gene are SGHNT and YYREEE (reference sequence). CDR3 DNA sequence: TGTGCCAGCAGCCCCCCCCGGCGGGGGCCAAGGGATACGCAGTATTTT. Amino acids: CASSPPRRGPRDTQYF.

This chain links TRBV5-5 with TRBJ2-1; D unclear. In germline, CDR1 is SGHKS, CDR2 YYEKEE (reference sequence). Trimming cost V 1 base and J 6 bases, with 5 bases left between them. The CDR3 is 12 residues long. The CDR3 loop is CASSLPSNEQFF. The CDR3 nucleotides read TGTGCCAGCAGCTTGCCTTCCAATGAGCAGTTCTTC.

This chain uses TRBV29-1 with TRBJ2-1, with D hard to call. V gave up 5 bases and J gave up 4 bases, with 9 bases separating them. Per the germline V gene, CDR1 is SQVTM and CDR2 is ANQGSEA. CDR3 size: 12 residues. Written as DNA, the CDR3 is TGCAGCGTTACTATGGCGTACAATGAGCAGTTCTTC. It encodes CSVTMAYNEQFF.

The rearrangement uses TRBV29-1 and TRBJ1-1, with 8 positions matching TRBD1. V lost 7 bases and J lost 7; bases outside the gene matches: 8. This CDR3 region has 12 residues. The germline V gene has CDR1 SQVTM and CDR2 ANQGSEA. The CDR3 spells CSARTGSIEAFF. CDR3 DNA sequence: TGCAGCGCCCGGACAGGGTCAATTGAAGCTTTCTTT.

The rearrangement links TRBV6-5 to TRBJ2-1, with D tentatively TRBD2 (6 bases). CDR1 and CDR2 (germline): MNHEY, SVGAGI. The CDR3 consists of 15 residues. Trimming pared 5 bases from V and 1 base from J, leaving 12 bases between. This CDR3 reads CASSQQGGSYNEQFF. In DNA, the CDR3 is TGTGCCAGCAGTCAGCAGGGAGGATCCTACAATGAGCAGTTCTTC.

CDR3 bases: TGCGCCAGCAGCTTGGCCTCAGATACGCAGTATTTT. This codes for CASSLASDTQYF. This sequence joins TRBV5-1 and TRBJ2-3; D uncertain. From germline, CDR1 is SGHRS and CDR2 YFSETQ. Trimming cost V 0 bases and J 4 bases, with 3 bases left between them. The CDR3 loop spans 12 amino acids.

The rearrangement joins TRBV6-1 to TRBJ1-4, with 7 bases matching TRBD1. J lost 0 bases, V lost 4 bases, and 2 bases had no gene match. Germline loops: CDR1 MNHNS, CDR2 SASEGT. CDR3 size: 15 residues. The CDR3 spells CASSATGATNEKLFF. Here the CDR3 DNA reads TGTGCCAGCAGTGCTACAGGGGCAACTAATGAAAAACTGTTTTTT.

The CDR3 is CASSRTGATGGYTF. The CDR3, as DNA: TGTGCCAGCAGCCGTACAGGGGCGACGGGAGGCTACACCTTC. V gene TRBV6-6 combines with J gene TRBJ1-2; 7 bases fit TRBD1. The CDR3 is 14 amino acids. The junction had 12 bases not matched to a gene; V was cut back by 6 bases and J by 8 bases. Germline V CDR1 and CDR2: MNHNY, SVGAGI (reference sequence).

The chain is built from TRBV2 and TRBJ1-2; D is unresolved. Trimming removed 7 bases from V and 4 bases from J, with 16 bases in between. The CDR3 has 14 residues. Germline V lookup: CDR1 SNHLY, CDR2 FYNNEI. The CDR3 reads CASTVDLGSYGYTF. CDR3 coding DNA: TGTGCCAGCACAGTGGACTTAGGGTCCTATGGCTACACCTTC.